The sequence of this T cell receptor beta chain was determined in a study of blood T cell repertoires in COVID-19 (dated by TCRdb to the early 2020s). Background on the whole study: Collaborator samples came from the United States, Italy and Spain and covered acute and convalescent phases of COVID-19. The repertoires were released in a freely available public database meant as a resource for research on the immune response to SARS-CoV-2. Sample metadata almost always included a de-identified subject ID, COVID-19 status, age in years and sex. Samples came from the ongoing ImmuneRACE study (first 160 participants) plus 1,254 subjects from 6 global collaborators. The dataset comprised deeply sampled blood TCRbeta repertoires from subjects exposed to, actively infected with, or recovered from COVID-19. Where HLA class I and class II types were available, the types were taken from metadata supplied by the sample provider, not from assay-based typing. The prospective study material was composed of cDNA or gDNA derived from T cells, B-cell-depleted T cells, or PBMCs. Study-wide findings and limitations: How much clinical and demographic metadata was included differed by source and by participant, and the metadata was provided uncurated.

Collaborating institutions collected whole blood in K2EDTA tubes following their own protocols. For TCRbeta analysis, collaborators shipped samples as frozen whole blood, isolated PBMCs, or DNA extracted from either of those sample types. TCRbeta CDR3 regions were amplified from genomic DNA by means of the immunoSEQ Assay, a bias-controlled multiplex PCR. In the authors' own workflow: Nucleated cell counts per sample were estimated from amplification of reference gene primers within the assay. To quantify the absolute abundance of each unique TCRbeta CDR3 rearrangement, sequence reads were collapsed and filtered. Productive Simpson clonality was computed per sample as the square root of Simpson's diversity index over productive rearrangements. In TCRdb, the immuneACCESS table is reduced to in-frame sequences with V and J assigned. These tables do not hold every clone; where another copy was compared, an unresolved V gene accounts for under half, and the others remain unexplained. V and J calls and clone size follow that table, whereas D and trimming were derived from the DNA. In all, the sample holds some 150,000 clones, and around nine tenths of those were seen once. Under 2.5% of the sample is taken by the ten largest.

V is trimmed back by 5 bases and J by 6 bases, and the junction contains 7 bases that no gene match accounts for. From the germline V gene (reference sequence), CDR1 is LNHDA and CDR2 is SQIVND. Including the terminal cysteine and phenylalanine, the CDR3 comprises 14 residues. Kept here is only the CDR3 DNA, which spans 42 bases and is read in frame from base 1. A note on this clone: Its binding antigen is unknown. Per-base qualities were not stored, and no clone one base away is much larger.

The receptor chain draws on TRBV19 and TRBJ2-3; 8 bases in the middle match TRBD1. The sequencing input was peripheral blood. The sequence derives from a woman aged 70-85 years with acute or convalescent COVID-19. The CDR3 region has the sequence CASSGQGPVDTQYF. The DNA is TGTGCCAGTAGTGGACAGGGCCCGGTGGATACGCAGTATTTT. With all but the CDR3 taken from the reference TRBV19 and TRBJ2-3 genes, the full variable domain is: DGGITQSPKYLFRKEGQNVTLSCEQNLNHDAMYWYRQDPGQGLRLIYYSQIVNDFQKGDIAEGYSVSREKKESFPLTVTSAQKNPTAFYLCASSGQGPVDTQYFGPGTRLTVL.